The source of this T cell receptor beta chain is a study of blood T cell repertoires in COVID-19. Whole-study context: Specimens from acute and convalescent COVID-19 originated in the United States, Italy and Spain. PBMCs, B-cell-depleted T cells, or T cells provided the cDNA or gDNA that made up the material.

Authors' data handling: Using reference gene primer amplification, nucleated cell counts were estimated. TCRdb's copy holds only in-frame clones and misses some; the assay was immunoSEQ multiplex PCR. Clone size and the V and J calls come from that table; the DNA yielded D and trimming. The table lists roughly 90,000 clones, more than 75% of them singletons. The sample taken for sequencing was peripheral blood. This sequence was found in a human donor in a cohort sampled during active COVID-19.

CDR3 sequence reads: CASSLAGAGTDTQYF. CDR3 bases: TGTGCCAGCAGTTTAGCGGGAGCCGGCACAGATACGCAGTATTTT. The J gene is TRBJ2-3, the V gene TRBV27, with 7 bases matching TRBD2. The ends lost 2 bases at V and 1 base at J; junction bases unmatched: 3. The CDR3 runs 15 residues. The germline V gene encodes CDR1 MNHEY and CDR2 SMNVEV (reference sequence).